This TCR beta chain was documented in a study of T cell repertoires in cytomegalovirus infection. Study as a whole: Indications of both CMV infection and matching HLA type were provided by public TCR beta signatures. General observations from the study: Ex vivo responses were dominated by HLA-C-restricted CMV-specific TCR beta clonotypes. People with CMV and the relevant HLA were identified by cumulative public TCR beta family frequency.

TCRdb redid the calling of the reads with MiXCR, one entry per CDR3 protein. The table has more than 65,000 distinct CDR3 sequences, approximately 46% seen once. Comments on this clonotype: As yet, its antigen is unknown.

Germline-derived CDR1 and CDR2 are SGHVT and SQSDAQ. The CDR3 covers 15 residues. V was pared by 1 base and J by 6 bases, with 7 bases of the junction left unmatched. The chain carries TRBV7-4 and TRBJ1-1, with 8 bases identical to TRBD1. The clonotype comes from a human donor in good health (CMV status not recorded). Some clones in this sample may be carry-over from other donors' samples. The sample in question was CD8+ T cells from cultured PBMCs, obtained from culture after CMV antigen stimulation. The CDR3 region is CASSLVQGAGAEAFF. The CDR3 coding sequence is TGTGCCAGCAGCTTAGTTCAGGGGGCAGGCGCTGAAGCTTTCTTT.